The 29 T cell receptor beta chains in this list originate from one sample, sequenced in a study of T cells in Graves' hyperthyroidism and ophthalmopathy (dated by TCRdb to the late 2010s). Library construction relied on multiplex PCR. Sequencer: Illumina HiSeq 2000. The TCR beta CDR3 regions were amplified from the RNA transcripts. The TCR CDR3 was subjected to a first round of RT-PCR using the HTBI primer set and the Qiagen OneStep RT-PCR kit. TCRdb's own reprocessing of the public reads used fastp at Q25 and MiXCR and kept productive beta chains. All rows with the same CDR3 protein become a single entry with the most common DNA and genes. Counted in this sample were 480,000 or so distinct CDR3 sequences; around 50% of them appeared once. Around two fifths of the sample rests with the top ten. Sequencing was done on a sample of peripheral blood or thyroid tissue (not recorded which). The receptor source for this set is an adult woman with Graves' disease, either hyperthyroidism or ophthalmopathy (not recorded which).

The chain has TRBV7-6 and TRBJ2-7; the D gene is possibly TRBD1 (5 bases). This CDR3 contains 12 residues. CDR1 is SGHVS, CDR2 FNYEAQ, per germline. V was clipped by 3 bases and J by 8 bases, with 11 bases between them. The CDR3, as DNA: TGTGCCAGCAGCTTGCAGGGAAGTCAGCAGTACTTC. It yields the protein CASSLQGSQQYF.

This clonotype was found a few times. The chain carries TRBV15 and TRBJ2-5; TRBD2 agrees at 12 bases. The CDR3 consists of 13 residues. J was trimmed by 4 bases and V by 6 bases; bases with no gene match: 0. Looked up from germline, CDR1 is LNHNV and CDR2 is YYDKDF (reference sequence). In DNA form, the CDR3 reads TGTGCCACCAGACTAGCGGGAGGAGAGACCCAGTACTTC. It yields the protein CATRLAGGETQYF.

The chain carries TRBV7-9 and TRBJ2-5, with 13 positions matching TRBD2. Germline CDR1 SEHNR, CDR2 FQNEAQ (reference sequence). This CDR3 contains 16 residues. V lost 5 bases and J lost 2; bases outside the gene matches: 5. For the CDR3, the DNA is TGTGCCAGCAGCATACGGGGACTAGCGGGACAAGAGACCCAGTACTTC. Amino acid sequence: CASSIRGLAGQETQYF. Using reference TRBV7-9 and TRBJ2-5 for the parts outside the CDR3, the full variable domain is DTGVSQNPRHKITKRGQNVTFRCDPISEHNRLYWYRQTLGQGPEFLTYFQNEAQLEKSRLLSDRFSAERPKGSFSTLEIQRTEQGDSAMYLCASSIRGLAGQETQYFGPGTRLLVL.

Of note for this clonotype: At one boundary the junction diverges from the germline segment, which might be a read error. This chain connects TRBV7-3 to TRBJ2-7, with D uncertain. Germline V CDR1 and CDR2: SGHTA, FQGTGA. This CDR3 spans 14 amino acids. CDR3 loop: CASSLISQPYAQYF. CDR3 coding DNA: TGTGCCAGCAGCTTAATTTCACAGCCTTACGCGCAGTACTTC. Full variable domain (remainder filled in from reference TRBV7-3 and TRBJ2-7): GAGVSQTPSNKVTEKGKYVELRCDPISGHTALYWYRQSLGQGPEFLIYFQGTGAADDSGLPNDRFFAVRPEGSVSTLKIQRTERGDSAVYLCASSLISQPYAQYFGPGTRLTVT.

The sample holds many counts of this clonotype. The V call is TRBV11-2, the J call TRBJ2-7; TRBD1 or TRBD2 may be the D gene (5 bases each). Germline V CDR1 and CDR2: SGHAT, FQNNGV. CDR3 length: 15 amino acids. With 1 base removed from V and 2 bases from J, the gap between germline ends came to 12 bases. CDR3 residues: CASSLVGDVTYEQYF. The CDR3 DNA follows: TGTGCCAGCAGCTTAGTCGGGGACGTCACCTACGAGCAGTACTTC.

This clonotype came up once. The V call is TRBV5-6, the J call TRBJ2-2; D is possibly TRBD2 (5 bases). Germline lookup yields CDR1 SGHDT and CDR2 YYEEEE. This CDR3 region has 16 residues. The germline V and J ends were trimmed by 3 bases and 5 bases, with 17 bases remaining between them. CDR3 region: CASSSDGVGVTGELFF. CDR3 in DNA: TGTGCCAGCAGCTCTGACGGGGTTGGCGTGACCGGGGAGCTGTTTTTT.

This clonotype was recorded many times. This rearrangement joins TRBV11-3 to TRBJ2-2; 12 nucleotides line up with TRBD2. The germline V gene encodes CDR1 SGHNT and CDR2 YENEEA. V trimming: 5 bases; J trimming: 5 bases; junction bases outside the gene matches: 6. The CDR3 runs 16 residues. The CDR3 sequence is CASSPAGTSGTGELFF. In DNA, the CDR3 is TGTGCCAGCAGCCCTGCCGGGACTAGCGGGACCGGGGAGCTGTTTTTT.

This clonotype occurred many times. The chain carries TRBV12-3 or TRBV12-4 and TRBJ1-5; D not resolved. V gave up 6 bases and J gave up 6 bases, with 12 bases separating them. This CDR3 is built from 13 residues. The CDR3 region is CASSLSRGQPQHF. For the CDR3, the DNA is TGTGCCAGCAGCTTATCTCGGGGTCAGCCCCAGCATTTT.

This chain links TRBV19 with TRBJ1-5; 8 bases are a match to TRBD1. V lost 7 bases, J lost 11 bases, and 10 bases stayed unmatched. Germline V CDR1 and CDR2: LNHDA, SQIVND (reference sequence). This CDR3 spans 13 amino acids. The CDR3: CASNPSDREAQHF. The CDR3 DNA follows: TGTGCCAGTAACCCGTCGGACAGGGAGGCCCAGCATTTT.

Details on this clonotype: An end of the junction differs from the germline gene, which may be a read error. CDR3 nucleotide sequence: TGTGCCATCAGTGTAGACCGCTCCTATAATTCACCCCTCCACTTT. This translates into CAISVDRSYNSPLHF. The genes are TRBV6-6 and TRBJ1-6, with D unclear. The CDR3 length is 15 residues. Germline V gene lookup returns CDR1 MNHNY and CDR2 SVGAGI (reference sequence).

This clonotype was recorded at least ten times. CDR3 region: CASSPVWAEKLFF. The CDR3 nucleotides are TGTGCCAGCAGTCCGGTGTGGGCGGAAAAACTGTTTTTT. The gene calls are TRBV6-5 and TRBJ1-4; no clear D gene. The germline CDR1 and CDR2 sequences are MNHEY and SVGAGI. The CDR3 has 13 residues. The V and J ends lost 5 bases and 8 bases respectively, with 12 bases between them.

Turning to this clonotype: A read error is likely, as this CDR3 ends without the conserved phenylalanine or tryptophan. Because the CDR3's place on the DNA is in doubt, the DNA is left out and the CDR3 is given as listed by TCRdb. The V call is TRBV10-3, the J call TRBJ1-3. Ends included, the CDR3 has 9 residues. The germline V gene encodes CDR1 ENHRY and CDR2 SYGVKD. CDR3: CAITSDTNT.

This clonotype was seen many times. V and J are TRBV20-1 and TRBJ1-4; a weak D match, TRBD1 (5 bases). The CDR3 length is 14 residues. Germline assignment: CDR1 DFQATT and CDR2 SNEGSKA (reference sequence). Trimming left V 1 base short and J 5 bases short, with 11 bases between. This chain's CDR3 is CSARGSGWNEKLFF. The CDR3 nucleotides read TGCAGTGCTAGAGGGTCAGGGTGGAATGAAAAACTGTTTTTT.

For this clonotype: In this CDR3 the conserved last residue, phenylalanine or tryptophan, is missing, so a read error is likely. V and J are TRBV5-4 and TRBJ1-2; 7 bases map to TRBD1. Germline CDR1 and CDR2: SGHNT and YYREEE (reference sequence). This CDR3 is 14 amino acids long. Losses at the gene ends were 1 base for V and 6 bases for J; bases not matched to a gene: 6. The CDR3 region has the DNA TGTGCCAGCAGCTTGAATTCAGGGGGGCATGGCTACACCTGC. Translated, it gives CASSLNSGGHGYTC.

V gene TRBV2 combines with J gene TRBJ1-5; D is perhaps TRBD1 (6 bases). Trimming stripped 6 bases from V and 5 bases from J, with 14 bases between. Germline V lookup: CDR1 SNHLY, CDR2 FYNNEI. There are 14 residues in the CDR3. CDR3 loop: CASSPGTPDQPQHF. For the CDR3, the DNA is TGTGCCAGCAGCCCCGGGACACCCGATCAGCCCCAGCATTTT.

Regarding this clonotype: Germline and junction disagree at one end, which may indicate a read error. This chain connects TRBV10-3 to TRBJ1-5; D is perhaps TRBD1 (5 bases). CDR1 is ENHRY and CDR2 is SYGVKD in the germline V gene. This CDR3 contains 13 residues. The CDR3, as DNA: TGTGCCACCGGGACCGCTAGCAATCAGTCCCAGCATTTT. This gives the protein CATGTASNQSQHF.

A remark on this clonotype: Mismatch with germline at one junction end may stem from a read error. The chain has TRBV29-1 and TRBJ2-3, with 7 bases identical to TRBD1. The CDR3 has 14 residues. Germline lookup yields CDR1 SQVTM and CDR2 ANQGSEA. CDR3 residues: CSVTTGIGTDTRYF. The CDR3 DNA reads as TGCAGCGTGACGACAGGGATTGGCACAGATACGCGGTATTTT.

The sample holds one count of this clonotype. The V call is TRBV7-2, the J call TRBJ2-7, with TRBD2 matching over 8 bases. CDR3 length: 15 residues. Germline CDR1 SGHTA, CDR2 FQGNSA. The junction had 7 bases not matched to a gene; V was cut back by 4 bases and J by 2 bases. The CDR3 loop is CASSSISGTTYEQYF. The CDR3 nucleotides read TGTGCCAGCAGCTCTATTAGCGGGACTACCTACGAGCAGTACTTC. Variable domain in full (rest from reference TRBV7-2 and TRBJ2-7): GAGVSQSPSNKVTEKGKDVELRCDPISGHTALYWYRQSLGQGLEFLIYFQGNSAPDKSGLPSDRFSAERTGGSVSTLTIQRTQQEDSAVYLCASSSISGTTYEQYFGPGTRLTVT.

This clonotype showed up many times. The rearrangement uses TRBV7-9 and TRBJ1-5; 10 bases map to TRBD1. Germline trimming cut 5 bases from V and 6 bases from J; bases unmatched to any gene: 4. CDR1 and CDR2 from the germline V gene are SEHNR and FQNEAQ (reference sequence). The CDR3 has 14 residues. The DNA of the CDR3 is TGTGCCAGCAGCCTGACAGGGGGCGGTCAGCCCCAGCATTTT. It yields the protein CASSLTGGGQPQHF.

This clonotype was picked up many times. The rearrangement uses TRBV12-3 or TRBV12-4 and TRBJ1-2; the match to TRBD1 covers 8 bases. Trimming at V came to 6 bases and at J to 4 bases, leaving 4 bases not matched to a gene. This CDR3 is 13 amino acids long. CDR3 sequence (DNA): TGTGCCAGCAGCAAGACAGGGGCCTATGGCTACACCTTC. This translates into CASSKTGAYGYTF.

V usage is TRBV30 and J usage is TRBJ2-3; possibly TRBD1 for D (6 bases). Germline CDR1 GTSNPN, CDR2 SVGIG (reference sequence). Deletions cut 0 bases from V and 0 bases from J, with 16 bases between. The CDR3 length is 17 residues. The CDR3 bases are TGTGCCTGGAGTGTTTCTTACAGGGTGGGCAGCACAGATACGCAGTATTTT. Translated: CAWSVSYRVGSTDTQYF.

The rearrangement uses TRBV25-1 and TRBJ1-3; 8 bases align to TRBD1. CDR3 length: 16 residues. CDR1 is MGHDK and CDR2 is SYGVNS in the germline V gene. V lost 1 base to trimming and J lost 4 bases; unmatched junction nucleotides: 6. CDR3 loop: CASSESARDRGNTIYF. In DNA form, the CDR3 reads TGTGCCAGCAGTGAATCGGCCCGGGACAGGGGAAACACCATATATTTT.

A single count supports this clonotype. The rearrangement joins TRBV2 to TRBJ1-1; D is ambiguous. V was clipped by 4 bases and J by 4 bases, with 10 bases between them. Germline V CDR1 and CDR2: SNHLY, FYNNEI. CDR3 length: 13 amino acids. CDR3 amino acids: CASSVGLSTEAFF. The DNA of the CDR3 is TGTGCCAGCAGTGTAGGGCTGTCCACTGAAGCTTTCTTT.

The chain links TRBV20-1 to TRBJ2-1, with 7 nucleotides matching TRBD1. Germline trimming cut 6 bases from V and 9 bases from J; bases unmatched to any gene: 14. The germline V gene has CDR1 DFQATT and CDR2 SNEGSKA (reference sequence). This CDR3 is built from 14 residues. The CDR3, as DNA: TGCAGTGCGGTAAAGGGACAGCCGAACACTGAGCAGTTCTTC. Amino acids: CSAVKGQPNTEQFF.

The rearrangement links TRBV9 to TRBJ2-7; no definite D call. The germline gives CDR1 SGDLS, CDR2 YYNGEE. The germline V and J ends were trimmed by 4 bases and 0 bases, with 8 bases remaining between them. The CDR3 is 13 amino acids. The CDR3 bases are TGTGCCAGCAGCTCCACCACCTCCTACGAGCAGTACTTC. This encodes CASSSTTSYEQYF.

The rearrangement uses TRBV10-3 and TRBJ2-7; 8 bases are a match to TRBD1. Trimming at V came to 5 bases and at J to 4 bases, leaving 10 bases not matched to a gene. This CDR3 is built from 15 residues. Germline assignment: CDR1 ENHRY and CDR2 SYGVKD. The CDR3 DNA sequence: TGTGCCATCAGTTACGGACAGGGAAAGGGTTACGAGCAGTACTTC. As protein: CAISYGQGKGYEQYF.

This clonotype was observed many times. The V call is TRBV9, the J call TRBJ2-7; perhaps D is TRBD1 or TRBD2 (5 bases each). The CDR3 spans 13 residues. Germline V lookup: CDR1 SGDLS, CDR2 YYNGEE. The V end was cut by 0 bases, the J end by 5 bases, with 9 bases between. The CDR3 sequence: CASSVGGPNEQYF. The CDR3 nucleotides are TGTGCCAGCAGCGTAGGGGGACCCAACGAGCAGTACTTC.

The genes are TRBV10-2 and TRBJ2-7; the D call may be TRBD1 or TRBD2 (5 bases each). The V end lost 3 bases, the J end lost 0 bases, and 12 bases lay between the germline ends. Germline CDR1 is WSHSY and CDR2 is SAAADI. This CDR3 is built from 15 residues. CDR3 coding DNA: TGCGCCAGCAGTGATTTCGGGACCTTCTCCTACGAGCAGTACTTC. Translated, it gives CASSDFGTFSYEQYF.

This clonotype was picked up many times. The CDR3 nucleotides read TGTGCCAGCAGCCTATCTTCTCGCTACGAGCAGTACTTC. Its translation is CASSLSSRYEQYF. The J gene is TRBJ2-7, the V gene TRBV28; no clear D. The length of the CDR3 is 13 residues. Between the trimmed V and J ends, which lost 6 bases and 3 bases, there was a span of 12 bases. From germline, CDR1 is MDHEN and CDR2 SYDVKM.